These T cell receptor beta chains were read from a single sample in a study of regulatory T cells in long-lasting Graves disease. TCRdb reanalysed the multiplex PCR reads using MiXCR and keeps one entry per CDR3 protein. The profile shows about 470,000 distinct CDR3 sequences, under 25% of them singletons. The sample in question was peripheral blood mononuclear cells (PBMCs), obtained when the disease was refractory, from a patient treated with antithyroid drugs. These receptors came from a female donor with Graves disease. Both conserved end residues are part of each CDR3. A D gene is named only where the DNA matches it firmly. Size is stated for part of the rows, as once, few or many counts, or as a class when the clone is expanded.

D gene: TRBD1
V gene: TRBV3-1
clone size: -
J gene: TRBJ1-1
CDR3 protein: CASSHHHRGGDTEAFF
CDR3 DNA: TGTGCCAGCAGCCATCACCACAGGGGAGGGGACACTGAAGCTTTCTTT

D gene: -
V gene: TRBV12-3/TRBV12-4
clone size: -
J gene: TRBJ1-4
CDR3 protein: CASSLVGRTLNEKLFF
CDR3 DNA: TGTGCCAGCAGTTTGGTGGGGCGGACGTTGAATGAAAAACTGTTTTTT

D gene: TRBD2
V gene: TRBV20-1
clone size: few
J gene: TRBJ2-5
CDR3 protein: CSPRHRPPGLAGRETQYF
CDR3 DNA: TGCAGTCCTCGGCATAGACCGCCAGGGCTAGCGGGTCGAGAGACCCAGTACTTC

D gene: -
V gene: TRBV6-1
clone size: -
J gene: TRBJ2-1
CDR3 protein: CASSPALEQFF
CDR3 DNA: TGTGCCAGCAGTCCAGCGCTTGAGCAGTTCTTC

D gene: -
V gene: TRBV7-8
clone size: -
J gene: TRBJ1-5
CDR3 protein: CASSQLAGDQPQHF
CDR3 DNA: TGTGCCAGCAGCCAACTGGCAGGGGATCAGCCCCAGCATTTT

D gene: -
V gene: TRBV6-1
clone size: few
J gene: TRBJ1-6
CDR3 protein: CASSDMSRVVSPLHF
CDR3 DNA: TGTGCCAGCAGTGACATGTCCAGGGTGGTGTCACCCCTCCACTTT

D gene: -
V gene: TRBV29-1
clone size: many
J gene: TRBJ2-5
CDR3 protein: CSVRQTGPETQYF
CDR3 DNA: TGCAGCGTGAGACAGACCGGGCCGGAGACCCAGTACTTC

D gene: -
V gene: TRBV27
clone size: many
J gene: TRBJ1-2
CDR3 protein: CASSTRSTGFVGYGYTF
CDR3 DNA: TGTGCCAGCAGTACAAGGTCTACAGGGTTTGTGGGCTATGGCTACACCTTC

D gene: -
V gene: TRBV6-2/TRBV6-3
clone size: -
J gene: TRBJ2-2
CDR3 protein: CASSYVRANTGELFF
CDR3 DNA: TGTGCCAGCAGTTACGTCAGGGCGAACACCGGGGAGCTGTTTTTT

D gene: -
V gene: TRBV28
clone size: many
J gene: TRBJ1-2
CDR3 protein: CASRSNGYTF
CDR3 DNA: TGTGCCAGCAGATCAAATGGCTACACCTTC

D gene: -
V gene: TRBV12-3/TRBV12-4
clone size: many
J gene: TRBJ2-2
CDR3 protein: CASSRTVALGTGELFF
CDR3 DNA: TGTGCCAGCAGCCGGACAGTCGCCCTCGGCACCGGGGAGCTGTTTTTT

D gene: -
V gene: TRBV2
clone size: many
J gene: TRBJ1-1
CDR3 protein: CASSEGGGFAEAFF
CDR3 DNA: TGTGCCAGCAGTGAAGGCGGCGGGTTTGCTGAAGCTTTCTTT

D gene: -
V gene: TRBV7-2
clone size: -
J gene: TRBJ1-1
CDR3 protein: CASSQGRHGHTEAFF
CDR3 DNA: TGCGCCAGCAGCCAAGGAAGACACGGGCACACTGAAGCTTTCTTT

D gene: TRBD1
V gene: TRBV6-1
clone size: many
J gene: TRBJ1-6
CDR3 protein: CASSELPAGGSSYNSPLHF
CDR3 DNA: TGTGCCAGCAGTGAACTCCCGGCAGGGGGGAGCTCCTATAATTCACCCCTCCACTTT

D gene: TRBD1
V gene: TRBV20-1
clone size: -
J gene: TRBJ2-7
CDR3 protein: CSALDWDSPYEQYF
CDR3 DNA: TGCAGTGCTCTTGATTGGGACAGCCCCTACGAGCAGTACTTC

D gene: -
V gene: TRBV20-1
clone size: -
J gene: TRBJ2-7
CDR3 protein: CSASIWLYEQYF
CDR3 DNA: TGCAGTGCTAGTATCTGGCTGTACGAGCAGTACTTC

D gene: -
V gene: TRBV27
clone size: -
J gene: TRBJ2-7
CDR3 protein: CASRAGITYEQYF
CDR3 DNA: TGTGCCAGCAGGGCAGGGATCACCTACGAGCAGTACTTC

D gene: TRBD1
V gene: TRBV5-6
clone size: -
J gene: TRBJ1-4
CDR3 protein: CASSYGTEGEKLFF
CDR3 DNA: TGTGCCAGCAGCTACGGGACAGAAGGGGAAAAACTGTTTTTT

D gene: TRBD2
V gene: TRBV15
clone size: many
J gene: TRBJ2-2
CDR3 protein: CATSSGGGVNTGELFF
CDR3 DNA: TGTGCCACCAGCAGTGGGGGGGGAGTGAACACCGGGGAGCTGTTTTTT

D gene: TRBD2
V gene: TRBV9
clone size: few
J gene: TRBJ2-7
CDR3 protein: CASSVGASGAHEQYF
CDR3 DNA: TGTGCCAGCAGCGTAGGGGCCAGCGGGGCTCACGAGCAGTACTTC

D gene: -
V gene: TRBV27
clone size: many
J gene: TRBJ1-2
CDR3 protein: CASSLAQGRDGYTF
CDR3 DNA: TGTGCCAGCAGTTTAGCTCAGGGGAGGGATGGCTACACCTTC

D gene: TRBD1
V gene: TRBV4-1
clone size: few
J gene: TRBJ1-4
CDR3 protein: CASSQPTRGTVDEKLFF
CDR3 DNA: TGCGCCAGCAGCCAACCTACGAGGGGGACAGTAGATGAAAAACTGTTTTTT

D gene: TRBD1
V gene: TRBV15
clone size: few
J gene: TRBJ2-7
CDR3 protein: CATSSRSRDSRSYEQYF
CDR3 DNA: TGTGCCACCAGCAGTAGAAGCCGGGACAGCCGCTCCTACGAGCAGTACTTC

D gene: -
V gene: TRBV28
clone size: many
J gene: TRBJ2-7
CDR3 protein: CASSSLPPEQYF
CDR3 DNA: TGTGCCAGCAGTTCCCTCCCCCCCGAGCAGTACTTC